Below are 3 T cell receptor beta chains sequenced from a single sample in a study of T cells in Graves' hyperthyroidism and ophthalmopathy. TCR beta CDR3 regions were amplified from RNA. A set of HTBI primers served as the primers for a first-round RT-PCR of the TCR CDR3. TCRdb reprocessed the multiplex PCR reads with MiXCR, giving one entry per CDR3 protein. Among 300,000 to 450,000 distinct CDR3 sequences listed, more than 15% were seen once. Input material: blood. Receptors originate from a woman in her late teens or twenties with Graves' hyperthyroidism that later progressed to Graves' ophthalmopathy.

In its sample, this clonotype was seen many times. The genes are TRBV6-1 and TRBJ1-2, with 7 bases matching TRBD1. This CDR3 has 15 residues. The junction had 13 bases not matched to a gene; V was cut back by 6 bases and J by 6 bases. The germline V gene has CDR1 MNHNS and CDR2 SASEGT. The CDR3 protein is CASSLGGTVEDGYTF. The CDR3, as DNA: TGTGCCAGCAGCCTCGGGGGGACAGTGGAAGATGGCTACACCTTC.

This clonotype has ten or more counts. The CDR3 spells CASSLVRAVGGYNEQFF. The CDR3 coding sequence is TGTGCCAGCAGCTTAGTCAGGGCGGTAGGGGGGTACAATGAGCAGTTCTTC. The rearrangement links TRBV7-8 to TRBJ2-1; D is possibly TRBD1 or TRBD2 (6 bases each). Germline V lookup: CDR1 SGHVS, CDR2 FQNEAQ. Trimming left V 1 base short and J 4 bases short, with 17 bases between. The CDR3 covers 17 residues.

The rearrangement links TRBV18 to TRBJ2-7, with a tentative D call TRBD1 (6 bases). V was clipped by 3 bases and J by 2 bases, with 11 bases between them. This CDR3 is built from 14 residues. Germline CDR1 is KGHSH and CDR2 is LQKENI. The CDR3 bases are TGTGCCAGCTCACCGGACAGAGAAACCTACGAGCAGTACTTC. Its translation: CASSPDRETYEQYF.